This TCR beta chain was documented in a study of beta chain features in type 1 diabetes. TCRB transcripts that were expressed got sequenced, as all of the isolated RNA had been reverse transcribed. Method: immunoSEQ multiplex PCR; TCRdb's copy keeps in-frame clones and lacks some. The data show around 250,000 clones, roughly an eighth seen once. The CDR3 runs 16 residues. Germline values: CDR1 GTSNPN, CDR2 SVGIG (reference sequence). With 1 base removed from V and 3 bases from J, the gap between germline ends came to 18 bases. This clone was picked up a small number of times. The antigen remains unidentified. Notes on the study in general: In type 1 diabetes patients, VDJ junctions had fewer insertions; deletions at these junctions were more frequent. Moderately but significantly shorter TCRB CDR3s were found in Type 1 diabetes patients in all four CD4+ subsets. Patients' naive, central memory and regulatory TCRB repertoires appeared more alike than those of healthy donors.

Sequencing used naive CD4+ T cells from blood. V and J are TRBV30 and TRBJ1-2, with D possibly TRBD1 on 5 matching bases. The clonotype originates from a man aged 30 to 45 with type 1 diabetes. CDR3 DNA sequence: TGTGCCTGGAGTGACCGCCAGGGTGGAGTCCACTATGGCTACACCTTC. Translating gives CAWSDRQGGVHYGYTF. Full variable domain (remainder filled in from reference TRBV30 and TRBJ1-2): SQTIHQWPATLVQPVGSPLSLECTVEGTSNPNLYWYRQAAGRGLQLLFYSVGIGQISSEVPQNLSASRPQDRQFILSSKKLLLSDSGFYLCAWSDRQGGVHYGYTFGSGTRLTVV.